The TCR beta chain under discussion was sequenced for a study of T-cell reconstitution after alpha-beta-depleted transplantation in children. In this sample, this clonotype turned up many times. Germline V gene sequence: CDR1 MNHEY, CDR2 SVGEGT. V shed 2 bases and J shed 2 bases, with 6 bases lying between them. CDR3 length equals 13 residues. Unique molecular identifiers were incorporated during preparation of the TCRbeta library. MiXCR was run by TCRdb on the PCR reads, yielding one entry per CDR3 protein. The sample lists 480,000 or so distinct CDR3 sequences; about 11% were seen once. The sequences come from PBMCs, collected before TCRalphabeta/CD19-depleted stem cell transplant. The chain combines TRBV6-2 or TRBV6-3 with TRBJ1-2, with D uncertain. This receptor was obtained from a child aged 2 to 10 with inherited bone marrow failure, due to receive a stem cell transplant. In DNA, the CDR3 is TGTGCCAGCAGTTACCTGGAAAACTATGGCTACACCTTC. Amino acid sequence: CASSYLENYGYTF.